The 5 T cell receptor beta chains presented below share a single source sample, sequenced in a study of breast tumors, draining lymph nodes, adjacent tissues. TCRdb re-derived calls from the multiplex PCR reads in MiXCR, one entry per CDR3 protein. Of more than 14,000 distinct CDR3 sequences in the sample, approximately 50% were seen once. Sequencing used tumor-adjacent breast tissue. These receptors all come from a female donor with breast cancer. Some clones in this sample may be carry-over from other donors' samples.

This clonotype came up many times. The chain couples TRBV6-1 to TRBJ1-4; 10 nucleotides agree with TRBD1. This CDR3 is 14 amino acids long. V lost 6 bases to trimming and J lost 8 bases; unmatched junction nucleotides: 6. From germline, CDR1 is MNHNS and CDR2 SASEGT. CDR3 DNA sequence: TGTGCCAGCAGGACAGGGGGCGCAGGGGAAAAACTGTTTTTT. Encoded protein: CASRTGGAGEKLFF.

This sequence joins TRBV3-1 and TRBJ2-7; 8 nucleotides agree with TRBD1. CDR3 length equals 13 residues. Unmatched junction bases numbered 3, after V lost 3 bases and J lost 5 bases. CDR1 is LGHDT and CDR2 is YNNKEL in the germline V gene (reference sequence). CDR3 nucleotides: TGTGCCAGCAGCCAGAACAGGGGGAACGAGCAGTACTTC. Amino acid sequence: CASSQNRGNEQYF.

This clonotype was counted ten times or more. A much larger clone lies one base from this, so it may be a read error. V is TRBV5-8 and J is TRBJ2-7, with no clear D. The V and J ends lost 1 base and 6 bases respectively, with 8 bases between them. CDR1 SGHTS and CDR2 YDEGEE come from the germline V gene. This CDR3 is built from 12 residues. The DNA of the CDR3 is TGTGCCAGCAGCTTGAACCGGGCCGAGCAGTACTTC. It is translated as CASSLNRAEQYF.

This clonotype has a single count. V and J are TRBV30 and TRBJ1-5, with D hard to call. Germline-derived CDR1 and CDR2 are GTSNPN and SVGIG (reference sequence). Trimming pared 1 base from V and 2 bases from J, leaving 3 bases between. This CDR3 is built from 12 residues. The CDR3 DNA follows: TGTGCCTGGAGTGGAGGCAATCAGCCCCAGCATTTT. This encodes CAWSGGNQPQHF.

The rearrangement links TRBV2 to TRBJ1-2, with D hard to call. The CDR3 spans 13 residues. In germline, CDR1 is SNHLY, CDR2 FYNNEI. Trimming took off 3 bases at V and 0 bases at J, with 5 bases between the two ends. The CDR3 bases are TGTGCCAGCAGTGATTCGTCTAACTATGGCTACACCTTC. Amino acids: CASSDSSNYGYTF.